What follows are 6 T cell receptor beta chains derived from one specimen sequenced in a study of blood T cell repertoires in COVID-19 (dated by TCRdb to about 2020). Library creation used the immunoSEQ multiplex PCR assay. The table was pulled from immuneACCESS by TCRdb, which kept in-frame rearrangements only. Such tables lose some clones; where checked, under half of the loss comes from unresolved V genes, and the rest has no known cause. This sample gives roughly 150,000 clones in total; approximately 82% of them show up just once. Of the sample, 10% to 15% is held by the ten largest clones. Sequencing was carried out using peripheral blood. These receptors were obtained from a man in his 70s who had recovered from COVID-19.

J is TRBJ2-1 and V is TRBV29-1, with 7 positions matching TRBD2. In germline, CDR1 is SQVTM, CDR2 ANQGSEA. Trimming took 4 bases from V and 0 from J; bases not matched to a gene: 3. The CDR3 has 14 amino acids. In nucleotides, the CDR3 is TGCAGCGTTGGGGGACTACCCTCCTACAATGAGCAGTTCTTC. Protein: CSVGGLPSYNEQFF.

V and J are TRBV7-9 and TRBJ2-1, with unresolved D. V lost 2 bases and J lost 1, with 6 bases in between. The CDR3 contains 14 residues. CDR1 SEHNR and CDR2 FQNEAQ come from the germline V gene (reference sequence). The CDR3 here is CASSLMSSYNEQFF. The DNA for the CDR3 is TGTGCCAGCAGCTTAATGAGTTCCTACAATGAGCAGTTCTTC. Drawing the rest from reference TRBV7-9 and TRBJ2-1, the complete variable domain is DTGVSQNPRHKITKRGQNVTFRCDPISEHNRLYWYRQTLGQGPEFLTYFQNEAQLEKSRLLSDRFSAERPKGSFSTLEIQRTEQGDSAMYLCASSLMSSYNEQFFGPGTRLTVL.

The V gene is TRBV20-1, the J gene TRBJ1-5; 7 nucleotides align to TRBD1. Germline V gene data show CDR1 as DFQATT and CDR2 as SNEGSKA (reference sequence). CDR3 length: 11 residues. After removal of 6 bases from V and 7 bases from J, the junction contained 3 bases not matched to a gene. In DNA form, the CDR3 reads TGCAGTGCCAGGGGGACGCAGCCCCAGCATTTT. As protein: CSARGTQPQHF.

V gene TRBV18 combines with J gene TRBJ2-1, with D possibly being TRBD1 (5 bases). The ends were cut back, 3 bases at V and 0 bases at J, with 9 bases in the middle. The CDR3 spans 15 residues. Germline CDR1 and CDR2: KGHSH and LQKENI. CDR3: CASSPQGSSYNEQFF. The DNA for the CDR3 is TGTGCCAGCTCACCCCAGGGTAGCTCCTACAATGAGCAGTTCTTC.

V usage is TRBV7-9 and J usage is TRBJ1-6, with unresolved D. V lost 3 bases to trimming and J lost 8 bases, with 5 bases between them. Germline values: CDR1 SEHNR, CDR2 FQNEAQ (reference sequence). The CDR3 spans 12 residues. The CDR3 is CASSFPDSPLHF. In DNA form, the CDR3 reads TGTGCCAGCAGCTTCCCGGATTCACCCCTCCACTTT.

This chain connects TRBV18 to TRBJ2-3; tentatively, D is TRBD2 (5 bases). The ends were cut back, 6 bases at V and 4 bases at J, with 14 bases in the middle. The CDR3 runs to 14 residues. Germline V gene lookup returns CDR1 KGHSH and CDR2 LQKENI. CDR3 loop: CASSREVGPDTQYF. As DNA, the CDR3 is TGTGCCAGCTCCCGGGAAGTAGGCCCAGATACGCAGTATTTT.